One and the same sample provided the 17 T cell receptor beta chains below, sequenced in a study of blood T cell repertoires in COVID-19. The protocol was immunoSEQ multiplex PCR, while the TCRdb copy is restricted to in-frame clones and leaves out a portion. The repertoire consists of about 80,000 clones, with about 82% occurring once and the leading ten covering 8% to 10%. The sample taken for sequencing was peripheral blood. These TCRs come from a man aged 50 to 60 with COVID-19, enrolled during active disease.

This clone showed up just once. The chain employs TRBV5-1 and TRBJ2-2; TRBD2 matches 7 bases. With 1 base clipped from V and 0 bases from J, the junction kept 12 bases outside the gene matches. This CDR3 has 19 residues. Germline CDR1 and CDR2: SGHRS and YFSETQ. For the CDR3, the DNA is TGCGCCAGCAGCTTGCGCGGCAGGGATGGACTAGCGAACACCGGGGAGCTGTTTTTT. Translated, it gives CASSLRGRDGLANTGELFF.

The chain uses TRBV5-5 and TRBJ1-2; tentatively, D is TRBD1 (5 bases). The V gene lost 0 bases and the J gene lost 4 bases, with 13 bases spanning the gap. The CDR3 contains 15 residues. CDR1 SGHKS and CDR2 YYEKEE come from the germline V gene (reference sequence). The CDR3 DNA reads as TGTGCCAGCAGCTTGGAGGCGGGGCGCAGCTATGGCTACACCTTC. Encoded protein: CASSLEAGRSYGYTF.

The CDR3 DNA is TGCGCCAGCAGCTTAGGGACAGGCCGCTACAATGAGCAGTTCTTC. It encodes CASSLGTGRYNEQFF. The chain employs TRBV5-1 and TRBJ2-1; 8 nucleotides agree with TRBD1. With V trimmed by 2 bases and J by 3 bases, 4 bases remained unmatched. The CDR3 extends over 15 amino acids. Germline CDR1 is SGHRS and CDR2 is YFSETQ.

V is TRBV28 and J is TRBJ1-1, with no clear D. The germline CDR1 and CDR2 sequences are MDHEN and SYDVKM. Deletions cut 3 bases from V and 2 bases from J, with 13 bases between. The CDR3 spans 15 residues. The CDR3 here is CASSFWRGGNTEAFF. Here the CDR3 DNA reads TGTGCCAGCAGTTTTTGGCGGGGAGGTAACACTGAAGCTTTCTTT.

The rearrangement links TRBV28 to TRBJ2-1; no clear D gene. The V gene lost 2 bases and the J gene lost 9 bases, with 5 bases spanning the gap. Germline CDR1 and CDR2: MDHEN and SYDVKM. The CDR3 consists of 11 residues. CDR3 nucleotide sequence: TGTGCCAGCAGTTTAGACTTTGAGCAGTTCTTC. This gives the protein CASSLDFEQFF.

The chain uses TRBV7-2 and TRBJ2-7; tentatively, D is TRBD2 (5 bases). Germline V lookup: CDR1 SGHTA, CDR2 FQGNSA. The CDR3 loop spans 15 amino acids. Trimming took off 1 base at V and 0 bases at J, with 10 bases between the two ends. The CDR3 DNA sequence: TGTGCCAGCAGCTTAGAGTTTGGGAGCTCCTACGAGCAGTACTTC. This gives the protein CASSLEFGSSYEQYF.

The chain is built from TRBV5-1 and TRBJ2-7, with a possible D match to TRBD2 (5 bases). This CDR3 comprises 21 residues. Trimming removed 0 bases at V and 0 bases at J, with 28 bases between. The germline V gene encodes CDR1 SGHRS and CDR2 YFSETQ. The CDR3 DNA is TGCGCCAGCAGCTTGGGGCTGGGTCACCGCCCAATCAAGCGGAACTCCTACGAGCAGTACTTC. The encoded protein is CASSLGLGHRPIKRNSYEQYF.

The chain recombines TRBV28 with TRBJ1-1; 8 bases map to TRBD1. Germline V gene data show CDR1 as MDHEN and CDR2 as SYDVKM. V trimming: 6 bases; J trimming: 3 bases; junction bases outside the gene matches: 3. The length of the CDR3 is 13 residues. This CDR3 reads CASRKQGDTEAFF. DNA of the CDR3: TGTGCCAGCAGAAAACAGGGGGACACTGAAGCTTTCTTT.

The genes are TRBV2 and TRBJ2-3; D may be TRBD2 (5 bases). The CDR3 extends over 14 amino acids. Germline V lookup: CDR1 SNHLY, CDR2 FYNNEI. V lost 7 bases and J 5 bases, leaving 16 bases between the germline ends. Here the CDR3 reads CASTKQGAGDTQYF. The CDR3 bases are TGTGCCAGCACTAAGCAAGGTGCGGGAGATACGCAGTATTTT.

CDR3 sequence reads: CASSLGTADSNSPLHF. CDR3 nucleotide sequence: TGTGCCAGCAGCCTAGGGACAGCCGACTCAAATTCACCCCTCCACTTT. J is TRBJ1-6 and V is TRBV7-8; the match to TRBD1 covers 7 bases. The V segment lost 5 bases and the J segment 7 bases; nucleotides outside the gene matches: 11. The CDR3 is made up of 16 amino acids. In germline, CDR1 is SGHVS, CDR2 FQNEAQ.

The gene calls are TRBV7-9 and TRBJ1-2; D unresolved. CDR1 SEHNR and CDR2 FQNEAQ come from the germline V gene (reference sequence). V was cut by 4 bases and J by 12 bases, with 12 bases left in between. The CDR3 is 11 residues long. The chain's CDR3 is CASSSLGVNTF. CDR3 DNA sequence: TGTGCCAGCAGCTCCCTCGGGGTGAACACCTTC.

The gene calls are TRBV28 and TRBJ1-5; the D gene is possibly TRBD1 (6 bases). V gave up 6 bases and J gave up 3 bases, with 15 bases separating them. Germline lookup yields CDR1 MDHEN and CDR2 SYDVKM. The CDR3 covers 15 residues. In nucleotides, the CDR3 is TGTGCCAGCAGCCCATCGGGACAACTCAATCAGCCCCAGCATTTT. It specifies CASSPSGQLNQPQHF. Drawing the rest from reference TRBV28 and TRBJ1-5, the complete variable domain is DVKVTQSSRYLVKRTGEKVFLECVQDMDHENMFWYRQDPGLGLRLIYFSYDVKMKEKGDIPEGYSVSREKKERFSLILESASTNQTSMYLCASSPSGQLNQPQHFGDGTRLSIL.

This chain joins TRBV6-5 and TRBJ1-3; TRBD1 aligns across 8 bases. This CDR3 is built from 13 residues. CDR1 is MNHEY and CDR2 is SVGAGI in the germline V gene. V lost 8 bases and J lost 0; bases outside the gene matches: 0. This CDR3 is CASGQGSGNTIYF. In DNA, the CDR3 is TGTGCCAGCGGACAGGGCTCTGGAAACACCATATATTTT.

The rearrangement uses TRBV28 and TRBJ1-1, with a possible D match to TRBD1 (6 bases). The CDR3 contains 12 residues. V shed 4 bases and J shed 7 bases, with 10 bases lying between them. Germline V gene data show CDR1 as MDHEN and CDR2 as SYDVKM. The CDR3, as DNA: TGTGCCAGCAGTTCGCTGACAGGTGAAGCTTTCTTT. Protein sequence: CASSSLTGEAFF.

The chain carries TRBV6-5 and TRBJ2-1, with no clear D. The CDR3 is made up of 13 amino acids. The germline gives CDR1 MNHEY, CDR2 SVGAGI. Trimming pared 6 bases from V and 5 bases from J, leaving 11 bases between. The CDR3 region is CASSRMADNEQFF. The CDR3, as DNA: TGTGCCAGCAGCCGTATGGCGGACAATGAGCAGTTCTTC.

The chain uses TRBV3-1 (or the pseudogene TRBV3-2) and TRBJ2-3; weak D call: TRBD2 (6 bases). Trimming removed 5 bases at V and 3 bases at J, with 9 bases between. This CDR3 contains 13 residues. Germline CDR1 LGHDT, CDR2 YNNKEL (reference sequence). CDR3 amino acids: CASSSGGTDTQYF. Written as DNA, the CDR3 is TGTGCCAGCAGCTCTGGGGGGACAGATACGCAGTATTTT.

The chain combines TRBV6-2 or TRBV6-3 with TRBJ2-4; TRBD1 aligns across 7 bases. V trimming: 4 bases; J trimming: 0 bases; junction bases outside the gene matches: 9. The CDR3 totals 17 residues. CDR1 and CDR2 from the germline V gene are MNHEY and SVGEGT. The DNA of the CDR3 is TGTGCCAGCAGTTCACACCTACAGGGGCTAGCCAAAAACATTCAGTACTTC. Translating it yields CASSSHLQGLAKNIQYF.